One T cell receptor (beta chain) is described in this entry. Its antigen is unknown. The sample originates from a study of CD8 T cells in ankylosing spondylitis. Findings and caveats of the study: Relatively scarce in peripheral blood, disease-linked clones were CD8+. According to the report, clones linked to the disease were significantly enriched in matched synovial fluid samples taken from ankylosing spondylitis patients. Characteristic, it appeared, of ankylosing spondylitis blood was a TCR beta motif of about eight highly homologous variants.

As the method for making TCR beta libraries, quantitative 5'-RACE with molecular barcodes was used. TCRdb re-derived calls from the 5' RACE reads in MiXCR, one entry per CDR3 protein. Of 200,000 to 250,000 distinct CDR3 sequences listed, around 6.6% are singletons. The clonotype comes from a male donor with ankylosing spondylitis. The sample consisted of blood, either unsorted or a sorted T cell fraction (not recorded which).

DNA of the CDR3: TGTGCCAGCTCCCCGAAGTTGGTGGGGATCTCAGATACGCAGTATTTT. Translated, it gives CASSPKLVGISDTQYF. V and J are TRBV7-9 and TRBJ2-3, with D unclear. V lost 8 bases to trimming and J lost 4 bases, with 22 bases between them. CDR3 length: 16 residues. Germline-derived CDR1 and CDR2 are SEHNR and FQNEAQ (reference sequence).